This TCR beta chain was recovered during a study of tumor and adjacent non-tumor tissue in lung cancer. No cell sorting was done before RNA was extracted from the tissue. The normal lung tissue was taken more than 3 cm from the tumor edge. As regards this clonotype: This may come from a read error, since a much larger clone is one base off.

A modified ARM-PCR protocol with three rounds of nested PCR amplified TCRbeta. TCRdb ran MiXCR on the multiplex PCR reads and lists one entry per CDR3 protein. The sample includes some 95,000 distinct CDR3 sequences, more than 80% of them seen just once. The CDR3 covers 16 residues. The germline gives CDR1 SGHRS, CDR2 YFSETQ. The chain couples TRBV5-1 to TRBJ2-2; D is uncertain. This TCR was sampled from a man between 60 and 75 years old with small cell lung cancer. Sequencing input: distant non-tumor lung tissue. CDR3 protein: CTSSRVADPNTGELFF. The CDR3 DNA reads TGCACCAGCAGCCGTGTCGCTGACCCGAACACCGGGGAGCTGTTTTTT.